What follows are 7 T cell receptor beta chains derived from one specimen sequenced in a study of shared clonotypes between healthy human individuals. Assay used: immunoSEQ multiplex PCR; TCRdb lists only in-frame clones, some missing. The sample includes roughly 2.4 million clones, approximately 94% of them seen just once. The source material was naive CD4+ T cells sorted from blood. As to subset: CD45RA+ positively selected. These receptors were collected from a man aged 18 to 30 in good health.

Here the CDR3 DNA reads TGTGCCTGGAGTGCCACAGGTTATAGCAATCAGCCCCAGCATTTT. Protein product: CAWSATGYSNQPQHF. V gene TRBV30 combines with J gene TRBJ1-5, with D possibly TRBD1 on 5 matching bases. The CDR3 covers 15 residues. The germline V gene encodes CDR1 GTSNPN and CDR2 SVGIG (reference sequence). The V end lost 1 base, the J end lost 0 bases, and 10 bases lay between the germline ends.

To note about this clone: Other nucleotide sequences from this sample produce the same CDR3. The chain has TRBV6-5 and TRBJ1-2, with 10 bases matching TRBD1. This CDR3 spans 13 amino acids. The V segment lost 6 bases and the J segment 5 bases; nucleotides outside the gene matches: 3. From germline, CDR1 is MNHEY and CDR2 SVGAGI. The CDR3 DNA is TGTGCCAGCAGGACAGGGGGCGATTATGGCTACACCTTC. Translated: CASRTGGDYGYTF.

A remark on this clone: Other DNA sequences in this sample translate to the same CDR3. The J gene is TRBJ2-3, the V gene TRBV6-5; 10 bases line up with TRBD2. The CDR3 is 16 amino acids. V dropped 2 bases and J dropped 1; count of bases not matched to a gene: 3. Looked up from germline, CDR1 is MNHEY and CDR2 is SVGAGI. Here the CDR3 reads CASSYGLAGGTDTQYF. CDR3 sequence (DNA): TGTGCCAGCAGTTACGGGCTAGCGGGGGGCACAGATACGCAGTATTTT.

The chain carries TRBV5-1 and TRBJ2-2; 13 bases are a match to TRBD2. The CDR3 sequence is 16 residues long. With 2 bases clipped from V and 6 bases from J, the junction kept 4 bases outside the gene matches. The germline V gene encodes CDR1 SGHRS and CDR2 YFSETQ. The CDR3 loop is CASSLSGLAGAGELFF. CDR3 nucleotide sequence: TGCGCCAGCAGCTTAAGCGGACTAGCGGGGGCCGGGGAGCTGTTTTTT.

The chain carries TRBV14 and TRBJ2-1, with TRBD2 matching over 7 bases. The CDR3 totals 16 residues. After removal of 0 bases from V and 7 bases from J, the junction contained 9 bases not matched to a gene. The germline V gene encodes CDR1 SGHDN and CDR2 FVKESK. The CDR3 coding sequence is TGTGCCAGCAGCCAAGATCCAGCGGGGTCCGGGAATGAGCAGTTCTTC. Translated, it gives CASSQDPAGSGNEQFF.

This chain's CDR3 is CASTTAGQNGGETQYF. Here the CDR3 DNA reads TGTGCCAGCACCACGGCGGGCCAAAACGGGGGAGAGACCCAGTACTTC. The chain uses TRBV28 and TRBJ2-5, with D possibly being TRBD2 (6 bases). The germline V and J ends were trimmed by 7 bases and 4 bases, with 22 bases remaining between them. This CDR3 is 16 amino acids long. CDR1 is MDHEN and CDR2 is SYDVKM in the germline V gene.

This chain joins TRBV15 and TRBJ2-5; no clear D gene. The CDR3 length is 12 residues. Trimming left V 0 bases short and J 8 bases short, with 7 bases between. The germline V gene encodes CDR1 LNHNV and CDR2 YYDKDF (reference sequence). The CDR3 region has the DNA TGTGCCACCAGCAGAGACCCGACAACCCAGTACTTC. It encodes CATSRDPTTQYF.